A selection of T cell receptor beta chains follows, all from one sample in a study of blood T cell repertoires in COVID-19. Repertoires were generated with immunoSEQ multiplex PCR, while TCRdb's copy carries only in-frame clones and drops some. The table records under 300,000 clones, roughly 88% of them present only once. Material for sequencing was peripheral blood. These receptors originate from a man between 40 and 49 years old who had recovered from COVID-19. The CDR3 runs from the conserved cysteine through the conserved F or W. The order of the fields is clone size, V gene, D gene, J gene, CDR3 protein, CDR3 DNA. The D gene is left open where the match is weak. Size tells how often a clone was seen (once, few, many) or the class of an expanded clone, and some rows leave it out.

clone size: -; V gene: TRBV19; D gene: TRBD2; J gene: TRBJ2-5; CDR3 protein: CASKRGGLETQYF; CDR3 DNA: TGTGCCAGTAAGCGGGGGGGTCTAGAGACCCAGTACTTC
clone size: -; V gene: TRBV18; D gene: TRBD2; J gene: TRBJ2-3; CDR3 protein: CASSPREGLRNTQYF; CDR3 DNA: TGTGCCAGCTCACCTCGGGAGGGGCTTCGAAATACGCAGTATTTT
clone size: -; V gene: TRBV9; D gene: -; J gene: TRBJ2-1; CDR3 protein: CASRAGGDNEQFF; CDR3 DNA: TGTGCCAGCAGGGCGGGTGGGGACAATGAGCAGTTCTTC
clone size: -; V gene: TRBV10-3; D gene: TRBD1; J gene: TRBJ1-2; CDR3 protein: CAISESKLGQGPGYTF; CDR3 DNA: TGTGCCATCAGTGAGTCGAAATTAGGACAGGGGCCTGGCTACACCTTC
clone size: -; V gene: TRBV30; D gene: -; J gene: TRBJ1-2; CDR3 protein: CAWTGFYDGYTF; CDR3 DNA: TGTGCCTGGACAGGTTTTTATGATGGCTACACCTTC
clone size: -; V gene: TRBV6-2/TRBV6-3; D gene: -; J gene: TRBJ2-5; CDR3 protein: CASSYSGFQETQYF; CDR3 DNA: TGTGCCAGCAGTTACAGCGGGTTCCAAGAGACCCAGTACTTC
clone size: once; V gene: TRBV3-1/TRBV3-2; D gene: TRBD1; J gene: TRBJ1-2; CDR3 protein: CASSPEWARGKFGYTF; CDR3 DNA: TGTGCCAGCAGCCCAGAATGGGCCAGGGGGAAGTTTGGCTACACCTTC
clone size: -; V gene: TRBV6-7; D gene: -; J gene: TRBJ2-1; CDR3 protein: CASSYSNLKLTSGEQFF; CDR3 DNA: TGTGCCAGCAGTTACTCGAATTTAAAACTCACGTCCGGTGAGCAGTTCTTC
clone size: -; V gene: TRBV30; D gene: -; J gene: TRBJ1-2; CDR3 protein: CASTAAPTNYGYTF; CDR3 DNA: TGTGCTTCGACGGCGGCCCCCACTAACTATGGCTACACCTTC
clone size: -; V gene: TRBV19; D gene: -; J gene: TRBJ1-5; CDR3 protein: CASSIHRWGDEGQPQHF; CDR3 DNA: TGTGCCAGTAGTATTCACCGGTGGGGGGATGAGGGTCAGCCCCAGCATTTT
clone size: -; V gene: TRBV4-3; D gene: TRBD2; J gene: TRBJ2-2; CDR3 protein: CASSQDTVTGLAGGANTGELFF; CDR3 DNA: TGCGCCAGCAGCCAAGACACCGTGACGGGACTAGCGGGAGGGGCGAACACCGGGGAGCTGTTTTTT
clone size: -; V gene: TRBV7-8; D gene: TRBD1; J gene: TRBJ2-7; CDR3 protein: CASSSLTGGSYEQYF; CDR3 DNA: TGTGCCAGCAGCTCACTGACAGGGGGAAGCTACGAGCAGTACTTC
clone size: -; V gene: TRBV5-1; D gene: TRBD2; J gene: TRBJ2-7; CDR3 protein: CASSLLAGGLTYEQYF; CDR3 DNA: TGCGCCAGCAGCTTGCTGGCGGGAGGCCTAACCTACGAGCAGTACTTC
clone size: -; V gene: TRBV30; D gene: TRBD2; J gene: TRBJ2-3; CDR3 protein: CAWSTSGLTDTQYF; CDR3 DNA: TGTGCCTGGAGTACTAGCGGGCTCACAGATACGCAGTATTTT
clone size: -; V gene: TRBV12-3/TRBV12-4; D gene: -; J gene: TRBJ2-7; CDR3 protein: CASSITAYEQYF; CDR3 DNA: TGTGCCAGCAGTATTACGGCCTACGAGCAGTACTTC
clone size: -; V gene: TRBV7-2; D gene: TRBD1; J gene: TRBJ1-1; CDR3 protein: CASTPRTGKYTEAFF; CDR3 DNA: TGTGCCAGCACCCCGCGGACAGGGAAATACACTGAAGCTTTCTTT
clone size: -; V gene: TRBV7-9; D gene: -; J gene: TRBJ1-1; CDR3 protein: CASSFAENTEAFF; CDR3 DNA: TGTGCCAGCAGCTTCGCGGAGAACACTGAAGCTTTCTTT
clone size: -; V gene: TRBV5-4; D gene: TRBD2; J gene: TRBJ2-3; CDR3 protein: CASSLGTSGSSTDTQYF; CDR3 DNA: TGTGCCAGCAGCTTGGGGACTAGCGGATCTAGCACAGATACGCAGTATTTT
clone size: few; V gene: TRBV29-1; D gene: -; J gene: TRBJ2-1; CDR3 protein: CSVYLSDEQFF; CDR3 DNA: TGCAGCGTTTACCTTTCGGATGAGCAGTTCTTC
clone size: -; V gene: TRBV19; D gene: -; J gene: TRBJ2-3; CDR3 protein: CASSIAGRITDTQYF; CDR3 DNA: TGTGCCAGTAGTATAGCAGGGCGGATCACAGATACGCAGTATTTT
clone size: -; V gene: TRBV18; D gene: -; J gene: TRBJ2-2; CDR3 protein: CASSPSSSPGTGELFF; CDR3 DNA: TGTGCCAGCTCGCCCTCGAGTTCCCCGGGAACCGGGGAGCTGTTTTTT
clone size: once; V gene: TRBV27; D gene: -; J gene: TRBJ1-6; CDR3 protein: CASSLLDSNSPLHF; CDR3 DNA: TGTGCCAGCAGTTTACTAGACTCAAATTCACCCCTCCACTTT
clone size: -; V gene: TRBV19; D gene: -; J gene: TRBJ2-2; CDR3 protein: CATHRGGHRARGELFF; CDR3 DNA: TGTGCCACTCATCGGGGTGGGCATCGGGCACGCGGGGAGCTGTTTTTT
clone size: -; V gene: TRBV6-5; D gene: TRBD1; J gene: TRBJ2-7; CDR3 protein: CASSWTGRINEQYF; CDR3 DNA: TGTGCCAGCAGCTGGACAGGGAGGATAAACGAGCAGTACTTC
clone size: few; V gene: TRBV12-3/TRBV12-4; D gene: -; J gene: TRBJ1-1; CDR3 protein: CASSFLTRFTFF; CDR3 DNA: TGTGCCAGCAGTTTCCTGACACGGTTTACTTTCTTT
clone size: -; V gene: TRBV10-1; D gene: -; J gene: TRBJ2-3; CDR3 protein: CASSGGTPTDTQYF; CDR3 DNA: TGCGCCAGCAGCGGGGGTACCCCCACAGATACGCAGTATTTT
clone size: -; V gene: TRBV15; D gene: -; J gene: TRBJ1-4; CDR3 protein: CATSRGGDGPNEKLFF; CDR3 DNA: TGTGCCACCAGCAGAGGGGGGGACGGGCCCAATGAAAAACTGTTTTTT
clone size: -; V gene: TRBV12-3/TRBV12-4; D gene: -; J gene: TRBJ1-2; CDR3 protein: CASSLSQYGYTF; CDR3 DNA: TGTGCCAGCAGTTTATCCCAATATGGCTACACCTTC
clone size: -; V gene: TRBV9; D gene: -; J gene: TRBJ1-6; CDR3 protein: CASSPEASSYNSPLHF; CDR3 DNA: TGTGCCAGCAGCCCCGAGGCAAGCTCCTATAATTCACCCCTCCACTTT
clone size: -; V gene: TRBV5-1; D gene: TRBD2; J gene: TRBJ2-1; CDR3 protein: CASSLAVGLVPNEQFF; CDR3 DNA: TGCGCCAGCAGCTTGGCCGTAGGACTAGTCCCCAATGAGCAGTTCTTC
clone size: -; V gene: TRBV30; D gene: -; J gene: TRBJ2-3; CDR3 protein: CAWRGRGQGTDTQYF; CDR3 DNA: TGTGCCTGGAGAGGGCGGGGGCAAGGGACAGATACGCAGTATTTT
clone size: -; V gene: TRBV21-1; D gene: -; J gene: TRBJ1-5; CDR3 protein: CASSKRERGGKQPQHF; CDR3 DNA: TGTGCCAGCAGCAAAAGGGAAAGGGGTGGAAAACAGCCCCAGCATTTT
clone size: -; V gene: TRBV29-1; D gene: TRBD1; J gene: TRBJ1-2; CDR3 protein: CSVGDRAHGYTF; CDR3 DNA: TGCAGCGTGGGGGACAGGGCCCATGGCTACACCTTC
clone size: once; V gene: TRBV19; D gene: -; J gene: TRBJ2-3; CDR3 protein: CASSLTPRDTAQRDTQYF; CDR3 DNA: TGTGCCAGTAGTCTCACCCCCCGGGACACGGCACAAAGAGATACGCAGTATTTT
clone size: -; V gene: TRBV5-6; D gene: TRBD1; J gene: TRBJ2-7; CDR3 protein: CASSFRQGSAYEQYF; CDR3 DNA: TGTGCCAGCAGCTTCAGACAGGGAAGCGCCTACGAGCAGTACTTC
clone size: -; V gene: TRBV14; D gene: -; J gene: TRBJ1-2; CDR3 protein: CASSQILTRGTNYGYTF; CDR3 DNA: TGTGCCAGCAGCCAAATCCTTACCAGGGGAACAAACTATGGCTACACCTTC
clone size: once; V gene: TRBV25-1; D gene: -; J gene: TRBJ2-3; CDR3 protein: CASRGGGGDTQYF; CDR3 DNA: TGTGCCAGCAGGGGGGGAGGGGGAGATACGCAGTATTTT
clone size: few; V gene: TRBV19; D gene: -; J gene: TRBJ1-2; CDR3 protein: CASSISRVNPEGYTF; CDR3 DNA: TGTGCCAGTAGTATATCCCGGGTCAACCCGGAGGGCTACACCTTC
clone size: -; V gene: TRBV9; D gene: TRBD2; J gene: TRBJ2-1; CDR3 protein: CASSPTSGGANEQFF; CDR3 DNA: TGTGCCAGCAGCCCGACTAGCGGGGGGGCGAATGAGCAGTTCTTC
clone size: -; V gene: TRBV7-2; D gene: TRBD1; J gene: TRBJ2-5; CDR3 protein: CASSLVPNRGFETQYF; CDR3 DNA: TGTGCCAGCAGCTTAGTCCCCAACAGGGGGTTTGAGACCCAGTACTTC
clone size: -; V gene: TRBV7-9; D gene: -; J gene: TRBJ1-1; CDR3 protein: CASSLARGATEAFF; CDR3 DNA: TGTGCCAGCAGCTTAGCCAGGGGAGCCACTGAAGCTTTCTTT